This note documents a single TCR beta chain sequence. Its recognized antigen is unknown. Qualities for individual bases were not recorded, and no much larger clone is one base off. One collaborating source in Seattle enrolled patients during active infection and followed them longitudinally through the course of disease. Each collaborating institution followed its own protocols to collect whole blood in K2EDTA tubes. For TCRbeta analysis, collaborators shipped samples as frozen whole blood, isolated PBMCs, or DNA extracted from either of those sample types. TCRbeta CDR3 regions were amplified from genomic DNA using the immunoSEQ Assay, a bias-controlled multiplex PCR. In the original analysis: The number of nucleated cells in each sample was estimated by amplification of reference gene primers within the assay. To quantify the absolute abundance of each unique TCRbeta CDR3 rearrangement, sequence reads were collapsed and filtered. Productive Simpson clonality was computed per sample as the square root of Simpson's diversity index over productive rearrangements. TCRdb's version of the immuneACCESS table is confined to in-frame rearrangements and falls short of the full clone set. An unresolved V gene accounts for under half of the shortfall where checked; the remainder is of unknown origin. The V and J calls and clone size are taken from that table; D and trimming were inferred from the DNA. For this sample the table gives about 190,000 clones, of which 82% were detected only once. Approximately 7.8% of the sample comes from the top ten.

V was cut back by 3 bases and J by 3 bases, leaving a gap of 20 bases between them. The CDR3 covers 17 residues, taking in both the cysteine and the phenylalanine. Solely the CDR3 DNA is kept, with 51 bases framed from the first base. The CDR1 and CDR2 encoded by the germline V gene (reference sequence) are SEHNR and FQNEAQ. The data are from a study of blood T cell repertoires in COVID-19 (dated by TCRdb to the early 2020s). About the investigation overall: Collaborator samples came from the United States, Italy and Spain and covered acute and convalescent phases of COVID-19. The repertoires were released in a freely available public database intended as a resource for research on the immune response to SARS-CoV-2. Deeply sampled blood TCRbeta repertoires from subjects exposed to, actively infected with, or recovered from COVID-19 were included in the dataset. A de-identified subject ID, COVID-19 status, age in years and sex were almost always included in the sample metadata. The samples were drawn from the first 160 participants of the ongoing ImmuneRACE study and from 1,254 subjects provided by 6 global collaborators. The material from the prospective study consisted of cDNA or gDNA derived from T cells, B-cell-depleted T cells, or PBMCs. Where available, HLA class I and class II types were taken from metadata supplied by the sample provider and were not determined by assay-based typing.

What the study reported, not specific to this receptor: The quantity of clinical and demographic metadata differed by source and by participant and was supplied without curation.

The chain links TRBV7-9 with TRBJ1-2, with the D gene too uncertain to name. The sample comprised peripheral blood. The sequence was collected from a woman between 55 and 75 years old with COVID-19, enrolled during active disease. The CDR3 reads as follows: CASSLFVSWRDDYGYTF. The DNA is as follows: TGTGCCAGCAGCTTGTTCGTTTCTTGGAGGGATGACTATGGCTACACCTTC.